The 8 T cell receptor beta chains in this list originate from one sample, sequenced in a study of shared clonotypes between healthy human individuals. Measured with immunoSEQ multiplex PCR; TCRdb has only the in-frame clones, and not every one. The sample holds some 630,000 clones, around 72% seen once. Sequencing was carried out using memory CD4+ T cells sorted from blood. Subset of the sample: CD45RA-negative fraction. These receptor sequences come from a woman aged 25 to 39 in good health.

This clone was seen just once. V gene TRBV27 combines with J gene TRBJ1-5, with D tentatively TRBD1 (5 bases). The CDR3 runs to 15 residues. Germline V gene sequence: CDR1 MNHEY, CDR2 SMNVEV (reference sequence). The germline V and J ends were trimmed by 0 bases and 7 bases, with 13 bases remaining between them. The CDR3 bases are TGTGCCAGCAGTTTATCAATAGGGGTCGCGCAGCCCCAGCATTTT. It yields the protein CASSLSIGVAQPQHF.

V gene TRBV6-5 combines with J gene TRBJ2-7; TRBD2 might be the D (7 bases). V was trimmed by 5 bases and J by 0 bases, leaving 14 bases between them. Germline lookup yields CDR1 MNHEY and CDR2 SVGAGI. CDR3 size: 15 residues. The CDR3: CASSPRGAGSYEQYF. The CDR3 nucleotides are TGTGCCAGCAGTCCCCGGGGGGCAGGCTCCTACGAGCAGTACTTC.

CDR3 residues: CASSRGTAPGELFF. The CDR3 region has the DNA TGTGCCAGCAGCCGGGGGACAGCTCCCGGGGAGCTGTTTTTT. The V and J genes are TRBV7-3 and TRBJ2-2, with D maybe TRBD1 (7 bases). Germline V gives CDR1 SGHTA, CDR2 FQGTGA. V lost 5 bases and J 6 bases, leaving 13 bases between the germline ends. The CDR3 totals 14 residues.

V usage is TRBV30 and J usage is TRBJ1-2; D unresolved. Trimming took off 2 bases at V and 9 bases at J, with 16 bases between the two ends. CDR3 length equals 13 residues. Germline V gene data show CDR1 as GTSNPN and CDR2 as SVGIG (reference sequence). CDR3 DNA: TGTGCCTGGAGTCCACGACGGGCAGCACGCTACACCTTC. It specifies CAWSPRRAARYTF.

The chain employs TRBV28 and TRBJ2-6; D call uncertain. Trimming took 6 bases from V and 0 from J, leaving 9 bases between them. CDR3 length: 15 amino acids. The germline V gene encodes CDR1 MDHEN and CDR2 SYDVKM. CDR3 protein: CASRRSYSGANVLTF. In DNA form, the CDR3 reads TGTGCCAGCAGGCGCAGCTACTCTGGGGCCAACGTCCTGACTTTC.

V and J are TRBV15 and TRBJ1-1; D ambiguous. Trimming removed 2 bases at V and 1 base at J, with 8 bases between. From germline, CDR1 is LNHNV and CDR2 YYDKDF (reference sequence). The CDR3 is made up of 14 amino acids. The DNA of the CDR3 is TGTGCCACCAGCAGAACTTTCAGGAACACTGAAGCTTTCTTT. Its translation is CATSRTFRNTEAFF.

The chain recombines TRBV7-3 with TRBJ1-1, with TRBD1 as a possible D gene (6 bases). The V gene's germline CDR1 is SGHTA and CDR2 FQGTGA. The CDR3 covers 13 residues. V shed 3 bases and J shed 9 bases, with 14 bases lying between them. The CDR3: CASSFDPGQKAFF. In DNA form, the CDR3 reads TGTGCCAGCAGCTTCGACCCCGGACAGAAAGCTTTCTTT. The whole variable domain, remainder taken from reference TRBV7-3 and TRBJ1-1, is GAGVSQTPSNKVTEKGKYVELRCDPISGHTALYWYRQSLGQGPEFLIYFQGTGAADDSGLPNDRFFAVRPEGSVSTLKIQRTERGDSAVYLCASSFDPGQKAFFGQGTRLTVV.

The rearrangement joins TRBV12-5 to TRBJ2-1, with D perhaps TRBD2 (5 bases). The CDR3 is 16 amino acids. From germline, CDR1 is LGHNT and CDR2 FRNRAP. V was trimmed by 3 bases and J by 0 bases, leaving 12 bases between them. The CDR3 bases are TGTGCTAGTGGTTTCCAAAGGGAGAGCTCCTACAATGAGCAGTTCTTC. As protein: CASGFQRESSYNEQFF. The variable domain in full, with the rest retrieved from reference TRBV12-5 and TRBJ2-1, is DARVTQTPRHKVTEMGQEVTMRCQPILGHNTVFWYRQTMMQGLELLAYFRNRAPLDDSGMPKDRFSAEMPDATLATLKIQPSEPRDSAVYFCASGFQRESSYNEQFFGPGTRLTVL.